This TCR beta chain was observed in a study of cytomegalovirus exposure and HLA in healthy donors (dated by TCRdb to 2015 to 2018). About the investigation overall: According to an earlier analysis of 450 to 650 of the donors, about 170 million T cells yielded 117 million unique TCR beta sequences and 276 Gb of sequence data. Of the 350 to 450 genotyped donors, more than 75% were placed in the genetic ancestry cluster associated with self-reported Caucasian donors. High-throughput TCR immunosequencing, statistical association of individual TCRs with disease status, and machine learning were combined to predict cytomegalovirus infection status. A later genetic analysis used genome-wide SNP genotypes for about 60% of the 666 donors, treating that subset as a discovery cohort. Donor age, sex, ethnicity and CMV serostatus were collected together with the repertoire data. An earlier analysis of 587 of the donors used high-throughput TCR beta sequencing to judge whether each TCR beta V gene segment behaved as functional or pseudogenic. A later analysis re-examined previously published TCR beta repertoires from hundreds of donors and added high-resolution HLA genotyping to investigate patterns of TCR occurrence. All discovery cohort repertoires had been generated using a single sequencing platform. The study aimed to test whether signatures of past pathogen exposure could be identified by cataloging public T cell receptors. The number of typed donors differed by locus: about 629-630 for A, B, C, DRB1 and DQB1; some 500 for DQA1; around 580 for DPA1; and some 450 for DPB1. Among 300 to 450 genotyped donors of the cohort, an average of around 240,000 unique TCR beta nucleotide sequences were sequenced per donor, around 20% of them non-productive. Around 330 gigabases of sequencing data and approximately 91 million unique TCR sequences made up an early release that covered over 550 HLA-typed donors. HLA typing included class I and class II loci at four-digit resolution. In the later analysis, no new phenotypic data were used to find candidate immune exposures; instead, reliance was placed on TCR beta sequences and their occurrence across donors. The study used immunosequencing to profile the T cell repertoires of several hundred subjects and linked those repertoires to cytomegalovirus serostatus. Because of strong linkage in the cohort, roughly five DR-DQ haplotypes were treated as single units for association and clustering. A separate validation cohort of 100 to 150 different subjects was used in addition to the approximately 700-subject first cohort.

The cohort comprised some 700 healthy bone marrow donors. Cohort members were all nominally healthy when sampled, although unrecorded immune exposures were likely present. The donor was CMV seronegative and was included in the group of a few hundred seronegative cohort members. A peripheral blood sample was provided by each donor, and peripheral blood mononuclear cells were used for TCR beta sequencing. The Qiagen DNeasy Blood Extraction Kit was used to extract genomic DNA from the blood cell samples. Broader findings and caveats from the paper: A further reported finding was that TCR beta sequences accurately predicted the HLA-A and HLA-B alleles for most subjects in the first cohort. A cluster of highly shared sequence variants was judged likely to be a technical artifact of the sequencing pipeline. Some IMGT-functional V segments, including TRBV6-2 and TRBV6-3, could not be distinguished by the 87-base-pair reads and were therefore excluded. A total of 150 to 200 TCR beta chains were listed by the study as associated with cytomegalovirus. Correlated functional status among segregating V segments might reflect linkage disequilibrium, but an unknown experimental factor could not be ruled out. According to a later analysis, parvovirus B19, influenza, CMV and Epstein-Barr virus appeared linked to several top co-occurrence clusters. When HLA alleles, especially DR and DQ, strongly co-occurred, TCR associations were difficult to assign to individual alleles. A few of the identified cytomegalovirus-associated TCR beta chains were confirmed in vitro to be specific for cytomegalovirus antigens. In a later genetic analysis, fewer N-insertions in productive TCRs were reported among donors in an Asian-associated ancestry cluster than the approximately 670-donor mean. A later analysis found that most CMV-associated TCR beta chains appeared HLA-restricted, with HLA associations seemingly driven largely by CMV exposure. In a later genetic analysis, a missense DCLRE1C variant was associated with V-gene and J-gene trimming of TCR beta chains, and the association was replicated in an independent cohort. Most TCR sequences were seen in very few donors, while some public TCRs were found in many individuals. Roughly uniform sequencing depth across donors was assumed in presence/absence analyses, although this assumption may not hold. In a later analysis, 16,951 TCR beta sequences were associated with specific HLA alleles at a false discovery rate of 0.05. Because HLA typing was unavailable for some donors at each locus, only the typed subset was used in association tests. Because counts were too low, roughly 16 rarely observed V segments, including chromosome 9 orphons, were excluded from the earlier analysis of some 540 of the donors. The cohort was sequenced for TCR beta chains only, and without alpha or paired-chain data the features that could be detected were limited. The authors suggested that the approach could potentially be generalized to other disease states and immunological phenotypes. In a later analysis, HLA-associated TCR beta chains showed more clonal expansion and lower generation probabilities than non-associated chains that were equally common. The classifier was reported to diagnose cytomegalovirus status with high specificity and sensitivity in both the original cohort and the validation cohort. In an earlier analysis of more than 450 of the donors, most TCR beta V segments were observed in productive rearrangements about 87% or about 30% of the time, broadly matching IMGT annotations. A later analysis found that TCR association rates varied across HLA loci, with DRB1 alleles showing the most associated TCRs and HLA-C alleles the fewest. CMV serostatus was the only immune exposure information available for the cohort.

The library came from the immunoSEQ multiplex PCR assay. For the multiplex PCR, a mixture combining 60 forward primers for TCR Vbeta segments and 13 reverse primers for TCR Jbeta segments was used. The CDR3 region of rearranged TCR beta genes was amplified from genomic DNA with a multiplex PCR assay. The Illumina HiSeq System was used to sequence the amplified TCR beta libraries as 87-base-pair reads. Per the source publication's procedure: A later analysis tallied 75 million to 85 million unique TCR beta chains across the 700 or so repertoires, and around 9.9 million of those chains were shared by two or more donors. Raw reads were error-corrected and collapsed into unique sequences with a nearest-neighbor algorithm that merged closely related sequences to remove PCR and sequencing errors. Alignment of CDR3 sequences to IMGT reference sequences was used to assign V, D and J gene segments. For a sequence to be retained, at least a six-nucleotide match to both a V gene segment and a J gene segment was required. Rearrangements were classified as productive when the CDR3 lacked stop codons and remained in frame with V and J, and all other rearrangements were classified as non-productive. Following IMGT convention, CDR3 was defined as the stretch from the second conserved V-encoded cysteine to the conserved J-encoded phenylalanine. The earlier analysis of a few hundred of the donors excluded sequences that lacked an unambiguous match to a single V gene segment. In an earlier analysis of 500 to 750 of the donors, V segments were called functional above 56.7% productive rearrangements and were called segregating when the between-donor standard deviation exceeded 5%. A statistical classification framework was built to diagnose cytomegalovirus status from the catalog of TCR beta chain sequences. V and J gene assignment, in a later analysis, came from comparing TCR nucleotide sequences with IMGT/GENE-DB human TR gene sequences. The TCRdist pipeline was used in a later analysis to assign CDR3 sequences and most-parsimonious VDJ recombination scenarios. In a later analysis, each TCR beta chain was defined by its CDR3 amino acid sequence together with its V-gene family, and reads lacking a unique V-gene family were excluded. A later analysis removed roughly 590 highly shared, low-generation-probability nucleotide sequences to deal with suspected cross-contamination and a sequencing artifact. In a later analysis, a clonal expansion index for each public chain was calculated from normalized within-repertoire ranks of inferred template counts. In a later analysis, generation probabilities were computed with a VDJ recombination model fitted to out-of-frame rearrangements, and the resulting probabilities were checked against IGoR. In a later analysis, hypergeometric tests were used to score TCR-TCR, TCR-HLA and TCR-CMV co-occurrence, with a repertoire-size bias correction applied to TCR pairs. A later analysis estimated false discovery rates by permuting HLA or CMV assignments 20 times. In a later analysis, co-occurring TCRs were grouped with DBSCAN, and TCRdist sequence similarity was added when clustering was performed within HLA-allele-positive subsets. Repertoires with fewer than 30,000 or more than 120,000 public chains were left out of co-occurrence clustering, as were about 5 repertoires with anomalous nucleotide sharing. This is the immuneACCESS table as TCRdb keeps it, with only in-frame sequences that have V and J called. A part of the clones is gone; compared with another copy, unresolved V genes explain less than half, and the rest is unexplained. For V, J and clone size, that table is used; D and trimming come from the DNA. The sample's table covers around 100,000 clones. 3.7% of the sample belongs to the ten largest clones.

About this clone itself: The antigen it recognizes is unknown.

The CDR3 sequence holds 14 residues, the cysteine and phenylalanine included. Only the CDR3 DNA stays, 42 bases, in frame from base 1. Clipping removes 3 bases from V and 7 bases from J, with 7 as the unmatched junction base count. CDR1 and CDR2 are drawn from the germline V gene (reference sequence): LNHDA, SQIVND. This clonotype was obtained from a man aged 25-45 years in good health and CMV-seronegative. The V and J genes are TRBV19 and TRBJ1-1, and TRBD1 matches 8 of the central bases. What was sequenced was PBMCs. Here the CDR3 is given as CASSMPTGVIEAFF. The DNA sequence reads TGTGCCAGTAGTATGCCGACAGGGGTGATTGAAGCTTTCTTT.